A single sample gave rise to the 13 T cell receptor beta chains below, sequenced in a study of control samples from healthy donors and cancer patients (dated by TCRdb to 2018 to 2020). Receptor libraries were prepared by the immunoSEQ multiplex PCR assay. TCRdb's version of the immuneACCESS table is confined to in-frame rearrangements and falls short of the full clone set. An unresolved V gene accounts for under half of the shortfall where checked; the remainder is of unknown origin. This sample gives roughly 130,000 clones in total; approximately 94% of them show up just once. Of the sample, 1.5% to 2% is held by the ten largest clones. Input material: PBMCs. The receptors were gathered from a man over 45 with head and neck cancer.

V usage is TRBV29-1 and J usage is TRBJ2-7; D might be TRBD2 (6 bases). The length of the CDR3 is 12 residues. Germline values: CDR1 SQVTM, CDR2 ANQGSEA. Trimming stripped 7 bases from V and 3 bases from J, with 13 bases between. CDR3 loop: CSATGDNYEQYF. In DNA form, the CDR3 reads TGCAGCGCCACGGGGGATAACTACGAGCAGTACTTC.

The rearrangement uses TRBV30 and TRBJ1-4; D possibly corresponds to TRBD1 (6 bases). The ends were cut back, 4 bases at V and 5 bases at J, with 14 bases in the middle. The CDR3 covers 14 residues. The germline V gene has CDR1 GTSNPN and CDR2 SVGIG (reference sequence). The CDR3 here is CAWTEQGLNEKLFF. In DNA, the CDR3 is TGTGCCTGGACCGAACAGGGTTTGAATGAAAAACTGTTTTTT.

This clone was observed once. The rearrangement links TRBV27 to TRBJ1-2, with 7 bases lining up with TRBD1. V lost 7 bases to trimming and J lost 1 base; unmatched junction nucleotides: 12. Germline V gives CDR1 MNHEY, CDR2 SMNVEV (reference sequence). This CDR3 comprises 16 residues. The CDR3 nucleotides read TGTGCCAGCACCAGACTGGGACAGCCGAATAACTATGGCTACACCTTC. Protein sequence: CASTRLGQPNNYGYTF.

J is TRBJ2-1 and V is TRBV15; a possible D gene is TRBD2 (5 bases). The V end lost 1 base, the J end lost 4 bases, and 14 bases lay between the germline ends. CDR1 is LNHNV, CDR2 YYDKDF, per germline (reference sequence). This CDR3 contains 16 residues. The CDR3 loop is CATSRARGALYNEQFF. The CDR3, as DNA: TGTGCCACCAGCAGAGCCCGGGGAGCTCTTTACAATGAGCAGTTCTTC.

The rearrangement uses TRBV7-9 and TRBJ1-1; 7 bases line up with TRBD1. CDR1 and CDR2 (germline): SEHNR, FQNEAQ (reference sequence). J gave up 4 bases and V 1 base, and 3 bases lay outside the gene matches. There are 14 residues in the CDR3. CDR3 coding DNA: TGTGCCAGCAGCTTAGGTCGGGACAGCACTGAAGCTTTCTTT. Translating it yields CASSLGRDSTEAFF.

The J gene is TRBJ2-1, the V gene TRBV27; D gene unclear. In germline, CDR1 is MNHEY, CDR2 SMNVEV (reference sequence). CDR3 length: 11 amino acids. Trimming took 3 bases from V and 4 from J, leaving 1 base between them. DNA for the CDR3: TGTGCCAGCAGTTTTTACAATGAGCAGTTCTTC. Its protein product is CASSFYNEQFF.

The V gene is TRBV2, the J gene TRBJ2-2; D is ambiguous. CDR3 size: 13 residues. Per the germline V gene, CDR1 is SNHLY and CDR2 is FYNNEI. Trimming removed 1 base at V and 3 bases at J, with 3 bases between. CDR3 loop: CASSEVDTGELFF. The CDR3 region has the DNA TGTGCCAGCAGTGAAGTGGACACCGGGGAGCTGTTTTTT.

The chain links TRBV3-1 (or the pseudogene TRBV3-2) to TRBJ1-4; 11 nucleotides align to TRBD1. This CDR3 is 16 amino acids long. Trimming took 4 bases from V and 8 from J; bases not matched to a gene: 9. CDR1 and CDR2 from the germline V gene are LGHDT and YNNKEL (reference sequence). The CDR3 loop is CASSRNLDRGREKLFF. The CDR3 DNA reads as TGTGCCAGCAGCCGAAACCTGGACAGGGGGCGAGAAAAACTGTTTTTT.

The CDR3 sequence: CASSIDKAPGTGYTF. The CDR3 DNA follows: TGTGCCAGTAGTATAGATAAGGCGCCCGGGACCGGCTACACCTTC. The chain couples TRBV19 to TRBJ1-2; a weak D match, TRBD1 (5 bases). Between the trimmed V and J ends, which lost 0 bases and 8 bases, there was a span of 16 bases. Per the germline V gene, CDR1 is LNHDA and CDR2 is SQIVND (reference sequence). The CDR3 contains 15 residues.

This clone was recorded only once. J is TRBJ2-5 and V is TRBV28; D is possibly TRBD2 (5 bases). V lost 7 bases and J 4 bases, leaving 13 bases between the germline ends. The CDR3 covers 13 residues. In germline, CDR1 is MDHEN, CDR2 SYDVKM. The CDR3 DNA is TGTGCCAGCAAGTGGTGGAGGTTAGAGACCCAGTACTTC. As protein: CASKWWRLETQYF.

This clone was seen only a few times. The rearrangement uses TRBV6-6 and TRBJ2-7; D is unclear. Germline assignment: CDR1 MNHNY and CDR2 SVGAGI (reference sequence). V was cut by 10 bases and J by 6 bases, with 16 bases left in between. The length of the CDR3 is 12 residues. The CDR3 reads CATAAGTSEQYF. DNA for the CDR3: TGTGCCACCGCCGCCGGTACCTCCGAGCAGTACTTC.

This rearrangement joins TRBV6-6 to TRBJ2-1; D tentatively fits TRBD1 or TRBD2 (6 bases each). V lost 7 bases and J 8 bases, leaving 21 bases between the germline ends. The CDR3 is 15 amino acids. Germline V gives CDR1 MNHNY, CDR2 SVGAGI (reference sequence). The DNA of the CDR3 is TGTGCCAGCACCATCGGAGGGGGGTGGGGCGATGAGCAGTTCTTC. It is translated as CASTIGGGWGDEQFF.

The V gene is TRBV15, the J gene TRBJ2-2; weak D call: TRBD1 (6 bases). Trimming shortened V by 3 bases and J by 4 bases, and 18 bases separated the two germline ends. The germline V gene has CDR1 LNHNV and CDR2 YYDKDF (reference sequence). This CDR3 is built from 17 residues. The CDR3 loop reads CATSRDTQGRSTGELFF. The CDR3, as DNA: TGTGCCACCAGCAGGGACACACAGGGACGAAGCACCGGGGAGCTGTTTTTT.